This is a list of T cell receptor beta chains from one sample in a study of T cell responses to AZD1222 COVID-19 vaccine. Libraries were prepared by immunoSEQ multiplex PCR; TCRdb keeps only in-frame clonotypes and omits some of them. The data show 130,000 or so clones, roughly 91% seen once. This specimen consisted of peripheral blood, obtained 28 days after the second AZD1222 dose. The receptor source for this set is an adult who received the AZD1222 COVID-19 vaccine. CDR3s include the opening cysteine and the closing phenylalanine or tryptophan. The D gene is left open where the match is weak. Where a row states a size, it is once, few, many or the class of an expanded clone; other rows omit it.

>TRBJ1-3|TRBV5-4|NA|NA
CASSLASEGNTIYF
TGTGCCAGCAGCTTGGCATCAGAAGGAAACACCATATATTTT
>TRBJ2-1|TRBV19|NA|TRBD2
CASSTSGGRRGEQFF
TGTGCCAGTAGCACTAGCGGGGGGCGTCGGGGTGAGCAGTTCTTC
>TRBJ2-6|TRBV3-1/TRBV3-2|NA|NA
CASSQDGGISGANVLTF
TGTGCCAGCAGCCAAGATGGGGGGATCTCTGGGGCCAACGTCCTGACTTTC
>TRBJ1-2|TRBV18|NA|NA
CASSPSRDLINGYTF
TGTGCCAGCTCACCATCCCGGGACCTTATAAATGGCTACACCTTC
>TRBJ1-1|TRBV11-2|NA|NA
CASSLRVEDTEAFF
TGTGCCAGCAGCTTGAGGGTAGAGGACACTGAAGCTTTCTTT
>TRBJ2-7|TRBV2|NA|NA
CASSDPGRYEQYF
TGTGCCAGCAGCGATCCCGGGAGATACGAGCAGTACTTC
>TRBJ1-2|TRBV19|NA|TRBD1
CASSLGQGYYGYTF
TGTGCCAGTAGTCTCGGACAGGGCTACTATGGCTACACCTTC
>TRBJ2-1|TRBV5-4|NA|TRBD2
CASSLGGRAYNEQFF
TGTGCCAGCAGCTTGGGAGGGAGGGCCTACAATGAGCAGTTCTTC
>TRBJ1-2|TRBV5-1|NA|NA
CASSPNPNPGKEDGYTF
TGCGCCAGCAGCCCGAACCCGAATCCGGGAAAGGAAGATGGCTACACCTTC
>TRBJ2-1|TRBV4-1|NA|NA
CASSQAGNNEQFF
TGCGCCAGCAGCCAAGCAGGCAACAATGAGCAGTTCTTC
>TRBJ2-2|TRBV2|NA|NA
CASSWGTDTGELFF
TGTGCCAGCAGTTGGGGAACCGACACCGGGGAGCTGTTTTTT
>TRBJ2-3|TRBV5-1|NA|TRBD2
CASRPVAGGADTQYF
TGCGCCAGCAGACCCGTAGCGGGAGGGGCAGATACGCAGTATTTT
>TRBJ2-1|TRBV4-2|NA|TRBD2
CASSQGGRADNEQFF
TGTGCCAGCAGCCAAGGCGGGAGGGCCGACAATGAGCAGTTCTTC
>TRBJ2-6|TRBV18|NA|TRBD1
CATTDRDRGLPGANVLTF
TGTGCCACCACAGACCGGGACAGGGGATTACCTGGGGCCAACGTCCTGACTTTC
>TRBJ1-1|TRBV28|medium-sized|NA
CASSLYQGEAFF
TGTGCCAGCAGTTTGTATCAGGGCGAAGCTTTCTTT
>TRBJ2-7|TRBV6-5|NA|TRBD1
CASSSGTGSSYEQYF
TGTGCCAGCAGTTCAGGGACAGGGTCGTCCTACGAGCAGTACTTC
>TRBJ1-1|TRBV6-5|NA|TRBD1
CASSSQGTTEAFF
TGTGCCAGCAGCTCACAGGGGACGACTGAAGCTTTCTTT
>TRBJ2-1|TRBV28|NA|TRBD1
CASSLVLGQDEQFF
TGTGCCAGCAGTTTAGTCCTAGGACAGGACGAGCAGTTCTTC
>TRBJ1-4|TRBV4-1|NA|NA
CASSQDRDTNIATNEKLFF
TGCGCCAGCAGCCAAGACCGGGACACCAATATTGCAACTAATGAAAAACTGTTTTTT
>TRBJ1-5|TRBV5-8|NA|NA
CASSLGTGPNQPQHF
TGTGCCAGCAGCTTGGGCACAGGGCCCAATCAGCCCCAGCATTTT
>TRBJ2-1|TRBV14|NA|NA
CASSQDTGRNEQFF
TGTGCCAGCAGCCAAGACACAGGGAGAAATGAGCAGTTCTTC
>TRBJ1-5|TRBV12-3/TRBV12-4|NA|TRBD1
CASSITGAQPQHF
TGTGCCAGCAGTATCACAGGGGCTCAGCCCCAGCATTTT
>TRBJ2-3|TRBV18|NA|TRBD1
CASSPGQGEVDTQYF
TGTGCCAGCTCACCGGGACAGGGGGAGGTAGATACGCAGTATTTT
>TRBJ2-1|TRBV5-6|NA|TRBD2
CASSPGPSGDRNEQFF
TGTGCCAGCAGCCCTGGTCCTAGCGGGGATCGGAATGAGCAGTTCTTC